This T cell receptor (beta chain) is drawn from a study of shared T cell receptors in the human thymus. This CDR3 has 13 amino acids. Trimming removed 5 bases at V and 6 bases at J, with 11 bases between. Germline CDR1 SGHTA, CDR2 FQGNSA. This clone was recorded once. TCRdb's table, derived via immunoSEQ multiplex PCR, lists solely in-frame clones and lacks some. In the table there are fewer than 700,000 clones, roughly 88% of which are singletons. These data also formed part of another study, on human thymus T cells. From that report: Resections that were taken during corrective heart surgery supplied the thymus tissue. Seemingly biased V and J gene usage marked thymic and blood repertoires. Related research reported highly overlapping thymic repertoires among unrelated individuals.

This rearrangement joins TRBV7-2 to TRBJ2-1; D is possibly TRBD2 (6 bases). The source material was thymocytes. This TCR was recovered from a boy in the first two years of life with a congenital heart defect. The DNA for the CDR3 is TGTGCCAGCAGCCGCGGACTACTCAATGAGCAGTTCTTC. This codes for CASSRGLLNEQFF.